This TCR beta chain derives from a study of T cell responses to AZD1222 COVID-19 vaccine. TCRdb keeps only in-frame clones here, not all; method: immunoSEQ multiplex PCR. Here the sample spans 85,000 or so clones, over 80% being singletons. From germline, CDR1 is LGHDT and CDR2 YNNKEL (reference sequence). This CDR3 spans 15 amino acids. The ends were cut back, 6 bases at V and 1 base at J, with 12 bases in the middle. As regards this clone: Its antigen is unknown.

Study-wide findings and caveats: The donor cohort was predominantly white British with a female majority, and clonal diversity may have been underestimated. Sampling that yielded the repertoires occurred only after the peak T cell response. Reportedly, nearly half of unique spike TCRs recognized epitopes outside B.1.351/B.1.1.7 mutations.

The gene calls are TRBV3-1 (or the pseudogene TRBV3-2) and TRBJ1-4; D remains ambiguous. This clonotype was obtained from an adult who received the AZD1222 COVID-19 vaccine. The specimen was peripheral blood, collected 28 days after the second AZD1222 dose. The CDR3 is CASSHHPGTNEKLFF. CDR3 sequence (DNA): TGTGCCAGCAGTCACCATCCAGGAACTAATGAAAAACTGTTTTTT.